This T cell receptor (beta chain) was recovered during a study of shared clonotypes between healthy human individuals. Findings and caveats of the study: The expectation was that sequencing depth would affect clonotype sharing among donors. The researchers took only blood, and tissue repertoires probably look different.

With V trimmed by 5 bases and J by 3 bases, 1 base remained unmatched. The CDR3 contains 13 residues. The germline V gene encodes CDR1 MNHNS and CDR2 SASEGT. The data were produced by immunoSEQ multiplex PCR, yet TCRdb's version contains in-frame clones alone and is incomplete. Here the sample spans a few hundred thousand clones, less than 80% being singletons. About this clone itself: Its antigen is currently unknown.

This receptor was obtained from a woman aged 40 to 55 in good health. Some clones in this sample may be carry-over from other donors' samples. The chain combines TRBV6-1 with TRBJ2-5, with 9 nucleotides matching TRBD1. Sequencing was performed on PBMCs. The chain's CDR3 is CASSRDREETQYF. The CDR3 nucleotides are TGTGCCAGCAGTAGGGACAGGGAAGAGACCCAGTACTTC.